The 22 T cell receptor beta chains reported below all come from one sample, sequenced in a study of regulatory T cells in long-lasting Graves disease. The time point here: newly diagnosed GD, antithyroid drugs for less than 3 months. From RNA extracted from PBMCs, the TCR library was made. Investigators prepared the TCR beta libraries by applying iRepertoire HTBI primers and Arm-PCR of CDR3 regions. TCRdb independently ran MiXCR on the multiplex PCR reads; one entry per CDR3 protein. The sample carries some 370,000 distinct CDR3 sequences, 10% to 15% recorded once. These data also formed part of another study, on T cells in Graves' hyperthyroidism and ophthalmopathy.

Sequencing used peripheral blood mononuclear cells (PBMCs), obtained at new diagnosis, from a patient treated with antithyroid drugs. These receptor sequences come from a woman between 18 and 30 years old with Graves disease.

Concerning this clonotype: A read error may be the cause here, since a much bigger clone is one base away. The chain is built from TRBV6-1 and TRBJ2-7; D possibly corresponds to TRBD1 (6 bases). Germline CDR1 MNHNS, CDR2 SASEGT. The germline V and J ends were trimmed by 8 bases and 8 bases, with 25 bases remaining between them. CDR3 length: 15 residues. The CDR3 DNA follows: TGTGCCAGCCGAGCGAAGGGTCCCTATGGGGGCAAGCAGTACTTC. This translates into CASRAKGPYGGKQYF.

Ten or more counts support this clonotype. The CDR3, as DNA: TGTGCCTTGAGCGGGACAGGGGAGCGTTCACCCCTCCACTTT. As protein: CALSGTGERSPLHF. The genes are TRBV30 and TRBJ1-6, with 10 bases matching TRBD1. After removal of 7 bases from V and 9 bases from J, the junction contained 9 bases not matched to a gene. Per the germline V gene, CDR1 is GTSNPN and CDR2 is SVGIG (reference sequence). This CDR3 contains 14 residues.

The chain links TRBV6-2 or TRBV6-3 to TRBJ2-7; the D gene is possibly TRBD1 (5 bases). V was pared by 6 bases and J by 3 bases, with 9 bases between. This CDR3 is 12 amino acids long. Germline V gives CDR1 MNHEY, CDR2 SVGEGT. DNA of the CDR3: TGTGCCAGCAGAGTCAGGGACTACGAGCAGTACTTC. Protein: CASRVRDYEQYF.

This clonotype has just a few counts. This may stem from a read error, because a much larger clone lies one nucleotide away. This chain connects TRBV7-8 to TRBJ2-7; a weak D match, TRBD2 (6 bases). Germline V gives CDR1 SGHVS, CDR2 FQNEAQ. There are 14 residues in the CDR3. The CDR3 DNA follows: TGTGCCAGCGGCTTAGGTGTCTCGGGGGTCGAGCAGTACTTC. Translating it yields CASGLGVSGVEQYF. Full variable domain (rest looked up from reference TRBV7-8 and TRBJ2-7): GAGVSQSPRYKVAKRGQDVALRCDPISGHVSLFWYQQALGQGPEFLTYFQNEAQLDKSGLPSDRFFAERPEGSVSTLKIQRTQQEDSAVYLCASGLGVSGVEQYFGPGTRLTVT.

This clonotype has just a few counts. J is TRBJ2-1 and V is TRBV7-2, with TRBD2 as a possible D gene (6 bases). V was cut by 5 bases and J by 6 bases, with 17 bases left in between. The CDR3 loop spans 15 amino acids. Germline values: CDR1 SGHTA, CDR2 FQGNSA. CDR3 sequence (DNA): TGTGCCAGCAGCCCACCGGGGGAACCTAGCAATGAGCAGTTCTTC. Translated, it gives CASSPPGEPSNEQFF.

The chain uses TRBV4-1 and TRBJ1-2; the D gene is possibly TRBD1 (6 bases). Trimming pared 4 bases from V and 8 bases from J, leaving 17 bases between. CDR3 length: 14 amino acids. CDR1 MGHRA and CDR2 YSYEKL come from the germline V gene. CDR3 region: CASSPDSGEVGYTF. CDR3 sequence (DNA): TGCGCCAGCAGCCCGGATTCAGGGGAGGTAGGCTACACCTTC.

This sequence joins TRBV7-9 and TRBJ1-1; tentative D call: TRBD1 (6 bases). There are 15 residues in the CDR3. V was cut by 3 bases and J by 4 bases, with 15 bases left in between. Germline CDR1 and CDR2: SEHNR and FQNEAQ (reference sequence). The CDR3 DNA follows: TGTGCCAGCAGCTTCGGCACAGGGATGATCACTGAAGCTTTCTTT. Its protein product is CASSFGTGMITEAFF.

This clonotype came up many times. The chain joins TRBV12-3 or TRBV12-4 to TRBJ1-2; D is undetermined. This CDR3 spans 12 amino acids. The germline V and J ends were trimmed by 1 base and 5 bases, with 5 bases remaining between them. CDR3 protein: CASSLEQYGYTF. The CDR3 nucleotides read TGTGCCAGCAGTTTAGAGCAATATGGCTACACCTTC.

This clonotype appeared many times. The rearrangement links TRBV24-1 to TRBJ2-7, with TRBD2 matching over 9 bases. The junction had 5 bases not matched to a gene; V was cut back by 10 bases and J by 2 bases. The CDR3 sequence is 13 residues long. Germline CDR1 KGHDR, CDR2 SFDVKD. The CDR3 loop reads CATGAGGTYEQYF. The CDR3 DNA sequence: TGTGCCACAGGAGCGGGAGGAACCTACGAGCAGTACTTC.

This clonotype was observed many times. The V and J genes are TRBV20-1 and TRBJ2-1, with 10 bases fitting TRBD2. The CDR3 spans 21 residues. In germline, CDR1 is DFQATT, CDR2 SNEGSKA (reference sequence). The ends lost 2 bases at V and 0 bases at J; junction bases unmatched: 19. CDR3 sequence (DNA): TGCAGTGCTAGATCCCCTGGGGGAGGACTAGCGGAGCCGAGCTCCTACAATGAGCAGTTCTTC. Translating gives CSARSPGGGLAEPSSYNEQFF.

The table lists this clonotype with a few counts. This chain joins TRBV24-1 and TRBJ1-2; maybe TRBD1 (6 bases). Trimming pared 3 bases from V and 0 bases from J, leaving 19 bases between. This CDR3 spans 18 amino acids. Germline loops: CDR1 KGHDR, CDR2 SFDVKD. CDR3 bases: TGTGCCACCAGTGATGATGACGGGGGCCGGACGCCTAACTATGGCTACACCTTC. It yields the protein CATSDDDGGRTPNYGYTF.

This clonotype was detected a few times. V and J are TRBV6-2 or TRBV6-3 and TRBJ2-2, with TRBD1 matching 8 bases. Unmatched junction bases numbered 1, after V lost 0 bases and J lost 4 bases. Germline assignment: CDR1 MNHEY and CDR2 SVGEGT. The length of the CDR3 is 15 residues. CDR3 amino acids: CASSYSTGGTGELFF. The CDR3 bases are TGTGCCAGCAGTTACTCAACAGGGGGCACCGGGGAGCTGTTTTTT.

The table lists this clonotype with many counts. The genes are TRBV28 and TRBJ2-7; D might be TRBD1 or TRBD2, each matching 6 bases. V was trimmed by 5 bases and J by 5 bases, leaving 16 bases between them. Germline V CDR1 and CDR2: MDHEN, SYDVKM. The CDR3 extends over 14 amino acids. This chain's CDR3 is CASSPPGDKDEQYF. CDR3 sequence (DNA): TGTGCCAGCAGTCCGCCGGGGGACAAGGACGAGCAGTACTTC. The variable domain in full, with the rest retrieved from reference TRBV28 and TRBJ2-7, is DVKVTQSSRYLVKRTGEKVFLECVQDMDHENMFWYRQDPGLGLRLIYFSYDVKMKEKGDIPEGYSVSREKKERFSLILESASTNQTSMYLCASSPPGDKDEQYFGPGTRLTVT.

This clonotype was counted a few times. This chain connects TRBV29-1 to TRBJ1-2; 9 nucleotides line up with TRBD1. The CDR3 sequence is 12 residues long. The germline V gene has CDR1 SQVTM and CDR2 ANQGSEA. Unmatched junction bases numbered 1, after V lost 3 bases and J lost 5 bases. The CDR3 nucleotides read TGCAGCGTTGAGGGACAGGGTTATGGCTACACCTTC. Encoded protein: CSVEGQGYGYTF.

In this sample, this clonotype turned up a few times. V gene TRBV4-1 combines with J gene TRBJ2-1, with TRBD2 matching over 10 bases. The CDR3 sequence is 17 residues long. Trimming at V came to 1 base and at J to 6 bases, leaving 9 bases not matched to a gene. Germline lookup yields CDR1 MGHRA and CDR2 YSYEKL. This chain's CDR3 is CASSQGGALAGANEQFF. The CDR3 DNA reads TGCGCCAGCAGCCAAGGAGGCGCGCTAGCGGGAGCCAATGAGCAGTTCTTC.

This clonotype was detected many times. This sequence joins TRBV19 and TRBJ1-2, with D unclear. Deletions cut 5 bases from V and 14 bases from J, with 24 bases between. The CDR3 consists of 14 residues. Germline V lookup: CDR1 LNHDA, CDR2 SQIVND (reference sequence). This CDR3 is CASSPTPAVLVRTF. The CDR3 DNA reads TGTGCCAGTAGTCCTACCCCGGCGGTTTTGGTGCGGACCTTC.

This clonotype showed up many times. The V gene is TRBV16, the J gene TRBJ1-5; D remains unclear. V lost 2 bases and J 3 bases, leaving 11 bases between the germline ends. The V gene's germline CDR1 is KGHSY and CDR2 FQNENV. This CDR3 has 15 residues. The CDR3 loop is CASSQSLGSNQPQHF. Here the CDR3 DNA reads TGTGCCAGCAGCCAAAGCTTGGGCTCCAATCAGCCCCAGCATTTT.

This clonotype was observed many times. The V call is TRBV10-3, the J call TRBJ1-1; maybe TRBD1 (5 bases). The CDR3 has 14 amino acids. The germline gives CDR1 ENHRY, CDR2 SYGVKD. Deletions cut 3 bases from V and 4 bases from J, with 12 bases between. The CDR3 region has the DNA TGTGCCATCAGTGACTACAGTGGGACCACTGAAGCTTTCTTT. The encoded protein is CAISDYSGTTEAFF.

At least ten counts were recorded for this clonotype. This chain links TRBV20-1 with TRBJ1-2; 10 nucleotides agree with TRBD1. Germline CDR1 and CDR2: DFQATT and SNEGSKA (reference sequence). V was clipped by 6 bases and J by 3 bases; unmatched bases: 10. This CDR3 is built from 15 residues. The CDR3 coding sequence is TGCAGTGCGGCAAATGACAGGGGGCGAGACTATGGCTACACCTTC. Amino acid sequence: CSAANDRGRDYGYTF.

This clonotype was detected many times. This chain connects TRBV4-3 to TRBJ2-2; the D is unclear. The CDR3 is 16 residues long. From germline, CDR1 is LGHNA and CDR2 YSLEER. Trimming pared 0 bases from V and 0 bases from J, leaving 8 bases between. The chain's CDR3 is CASSQDSGANTGELFF. The CDR3 DNA is TGCGCCAGCAGCCAAGATAGTGGAGCGAACACCGGGGAGCTGTTTTTT.

In its sample, this clonotype was seen many times. The chain carries TRBV20-1 and TRBJ2-3; possibly TRBD2 for D (6 bases). The CDR3 extends over 18 amino acids. Germline values: CDR1 DFQATT, CDR2 SNEGSKA (reference sequence). V gave up 0 bases and J gave up 1 base, with 20 bases separating them. The CDR3 loop is CSARDLSVAGWGTDTQYF. The DNA of the CDR3 is TGCAGTGCTAGAGATCTATCCGTGGCGGGGTGGGGCACAGATACGCAGTATTTT.

This clonotype was counted at least ten times. CDR3 loop: CASSGGATHQETQYF. CDR3 DNA: TGTGCCAGCAGTGGCGGGGCTACCCACCAAGAGACCCAGTACTTC. The chain joins TRBV6-2 or TRBV6-3 to TRBJ2-5, with TRBD2 as a possible D gene (6 bases). The CDR3 is made up of 15 amino acids. V gave up 5 bases and J gave up 0 bases, with 13 bases separating them. The germline gives CDR1 MNHEY, CDR2 SVGEGT.